The clone carrying this T cell receptor (beta chain) was observed a few times. Its antigen is unknown. The sample comes from a study of cytomegalovirus exposure and HLA in healthy donors. In germline, CDR1 is MNHNS, CDR2 SASEGT. Trimming cost V 7 bases and J 9 bases, with 19 bases left between them. The CDR3 spans 15 residues. Both 60 Vbeta primers and 13 Jbeta primers went into the PCR. The repertoire was sequenced with immunoSEQ multiplex PCR; TCRdb's copy has only in-frame clones and lacks some. The sample records about 59,000 clones, roughly 77% being singletons. Whole-study findings and limits: Accounts indicate the classifier identified cytomegalovirus status with strong specificity and sensitivity. With later analysis, a missense DCLRE1C variant became linked to TCR beta V- and J-gene trimming. Later analysis identified 15,000 to 20,000 TCR beta sequences associated with HLA alleles, using a false discovery rate threshold of 0.05.

This receptor was obtained from a young man in good health and CMV-seropositive. The chain couples TRBV6-1 to TRBJ2-6; D is perhaps TRBD1 (6 bases). What was sequenced was PBMCs. CDR3 sequence (DNA): TGTGCCAGCATTAAGAAGGGACACCCTTTCAACGTCCTGACTTTC. Its translation is CASIKKGHPFNVLTF.